This T cell receptor (beta chain) was documented in a study of regulatory T cells in long-lasting Graves disease. Trimming shortened V by 0 bases and J by 0 bases, and 6 bases separated the two germline ends. Germline V gene lookup returns CDR1 LGHNA and CDR2 YSLEER. The CDR3 length is 16 residues. CDR3 regions were amplified by Arm-PCR using iRepertoire HTBI primers to build TCR beta libraries. Via MiXCR, TCRdb re-called the multiplex PCR reads, giving one row per CDR3 protein. Of hundreds of thousands of distinct CDR3 sequences listed, around 17% are singletons. Points from the study as a whole: Shared public clonotypes totalled about 2,600 in persistent patients, compared with 966 in new patients.

This clonotype was detected only a few times. Its specificity is unknown. Sample time point: newly diagnosed GD, antithyroid drugs for less than 3 months. With RNA extracted from PBMCs as input, the TCR library was made. The sample was also reused in another study, on T cells in Graves' hyperthyroidism and ophthalmopathy. From that report: For Graves' hyperthyroidism to be stable, ophthalmopathy could not progress within 18 months.

The chain is built from TRBV4-3 and TRBJ1-6; no definite D call. The sample in question was peripheral blood mononuclear cells (PBMCs), obtained at new diagnosis, from a patient treated with antithyroid drugs. The sequence came from a woman in her twenties or thirties with Graves disease. The DNA for the CDR3 is TGCGCCAGCAGCCAAGATTTAAGCTCCTATAATTCACCCCTCCACTTT. This codes for CASSQDLSSYNSPLHF.